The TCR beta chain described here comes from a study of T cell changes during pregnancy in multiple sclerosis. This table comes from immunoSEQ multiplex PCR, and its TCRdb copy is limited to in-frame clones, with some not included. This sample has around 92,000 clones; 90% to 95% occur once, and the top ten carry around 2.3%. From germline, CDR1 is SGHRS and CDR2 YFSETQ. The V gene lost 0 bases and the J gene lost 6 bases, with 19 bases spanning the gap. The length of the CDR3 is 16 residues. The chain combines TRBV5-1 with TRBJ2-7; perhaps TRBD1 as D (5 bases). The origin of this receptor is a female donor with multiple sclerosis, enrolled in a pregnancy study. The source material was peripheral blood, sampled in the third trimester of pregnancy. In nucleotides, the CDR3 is TGCGCCAGCAGCTTGGCGCCGATACAGGTGGGAAGCGAGCAGTACTTC. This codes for CASSLAPIQVGSEQYF. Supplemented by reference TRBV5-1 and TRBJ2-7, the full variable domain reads KAGVTQTPRYLIKTRGQQVTLSCSPISGHRSVSWYQQTPGQGLQFLFEYFSETQRNKGNFPGRFSGRQFSNSRSEMNVSTLELGDSALYLCASSLAPIQVGSEQYFGPGTRLTVT.